This TCR beta chain is from a study of T cells after posttransplantation cyclophosphamide. Regarding the study as a whole: After PTCy, TRB diversity resembled that of CNI/methotrexate controls. Donor-recipient repertoire similarity was low at 1-2 months, rising over year one. Blood and skin or GI T cell repertoires showed limited TRB overlap.

The protocol was immunoSEQ multiplex PCR, while the TCRdb copy is restricted to in-frame clones and leaves out a portion. The top ten clones hold 7.5% to 10% of a sample with about 36,000 clones, around four fifths of them seen once. Busulfan-fludarabine conditioning, marrow transplant, and cyclophosphamide on days +3 and +4 were administered. The length of the CDR3 is 13 residues. J was trimmed by 8 bases and V by 3 bases; bases with no gene match: 4. Germline V gives CDR1 SEHNR, CDR2 FQNEAQ (reference sequence). Details on this clone: Its antigen remains unknown.

The clonotype comes from a female patient between 40 and 55 years old who received an allogeneic stem cell transplant from a related donor, was CMV-positive, and had no GVHD. A subset of T cells may come from the graft donor. The gene calls are TRBV7-9 and TRBJ1-2; 9 nucleotides line up with TRBD1. Sequencing used CD4+ T cells sorted from blood, obtained around 2,000 days after a stem cell transplant with posttransplant cyclophosphamide. As DNA, the CDR3 is TGTGCCAGCAGCTTGGGACAGGGAAGGGGCTACACCTTC. The encoded protein is CASSLGQGRGYTF.